The T cell receptor (beta chain) described here comes from a study of T cell responses to AZD1222 COVID-19 vaccine. V gave up 5 bases and J gave up 4 bases; unmatched junction bases: 7. The CDR3 is 14 amino acids. Germline CDR1 is MDHEN and CDR2 is SYDVKM. Clones were sequenced by immunoSEQ multiplex PCR, and TCRdb holds only the in-frame ones, with some missing. The data show about 110,000 clones, 75% to 95% seen once. This rearrangement joins TRBV28 to TRBJ1-2, with TRBD1 matching 7 bases. The TCR sequence derives from an adult who received the AZD1222 COVID-19 vaccine. The material was peripheral blood, obtained 28 days after the second AZD1222 dose. The CDR3 sequence: CASSPTWDSYGYTF. The DNA of the CDR3 is TGTGCCAGCAGTCCAACCTGGGACAGCTATGGCTACACCTTC.